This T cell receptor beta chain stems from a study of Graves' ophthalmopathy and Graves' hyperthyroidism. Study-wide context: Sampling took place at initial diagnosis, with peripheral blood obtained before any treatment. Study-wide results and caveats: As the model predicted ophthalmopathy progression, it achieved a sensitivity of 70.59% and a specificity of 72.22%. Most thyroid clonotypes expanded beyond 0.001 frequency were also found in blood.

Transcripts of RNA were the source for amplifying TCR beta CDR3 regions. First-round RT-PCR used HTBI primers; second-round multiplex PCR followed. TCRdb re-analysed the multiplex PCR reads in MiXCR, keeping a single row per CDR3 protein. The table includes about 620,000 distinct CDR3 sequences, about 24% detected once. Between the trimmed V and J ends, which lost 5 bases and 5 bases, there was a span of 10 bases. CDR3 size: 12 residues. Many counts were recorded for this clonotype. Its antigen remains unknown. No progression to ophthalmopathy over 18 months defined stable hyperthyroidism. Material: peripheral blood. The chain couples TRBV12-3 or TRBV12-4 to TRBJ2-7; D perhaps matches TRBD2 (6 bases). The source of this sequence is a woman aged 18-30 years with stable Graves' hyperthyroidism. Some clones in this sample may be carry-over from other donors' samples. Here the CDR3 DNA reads TGTGCCAGCAGTGAGGGGAGGCACGAGCAGTACTTC. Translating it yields CASSEGRHEQYF.